The TCR beta chain described here comes from a study of cytomegalovirus exposure and HLA in healthy donors. Findings and caveats of the study: Using a false discovery rate of 0.05, a later analysis showed that approximately 16,000 TCR beta sequences were associated with HLA alleles. It has been reported that TCR beta sequences accurately predicted the HLA-A and HLA-B alleles of most subjects. The productive fraction for most TCR beta V segments was about 87% or about 30% in an earlier analysis.

With 60 Vbeta and 13 Jbeta primers, the PCR was carried out. Produced via immunoSEQ multiplex PCR; TCRdb's table is partial and in-frame only. The sample has around 180,000 clones, approximately 80% seen once. Concerning this clone: The antigen is unknown.

The CDR3 loop spans 14 amino acids. V was trimmed by 5 bases and J by 1 base, leaving 11 bases between them. Germline V gene data show CDR1 as MDHEN and CDR2 as SYDVKM. The source material was PBMCs. This rearrangement joins TRBV28 to TRBJ2-5; D might be TRBD1 (6 bases). This sequence originates from a man aged 25 to 40 in good health and CMV-seropositive. CDR3 protein: CASSIGGGQETQYF. The DNA of the CDR3 is TGTGCCAGCAGTATTGGGGGCGGCCAAGAGACCCAGTACTTC.